These T cell receptor beta chains were read from a single sample in a study of CD8+ T cells in alopecia areata. The data were produced by immunoSEQ multiplex PCR, yet TCRdb's version contains in-frame clones alone and is incomplete. The sample carries about 270,000 clones, approximately 60% recorded once. The sample here was CD4+ T cells sorted from blood, taken around week 54, from a patient treated with tofacitinib. Source of these receptors: a human donor with alopecia areata. Both conserved end residues are trimmed from each CDR3. Fields, in order: J gene, V gene, CDR3 protein.

TRBJ1-1,TRBV2,ASSVRGVTEAF
TRBJ2-2,TRBV7-2,ASSLGLAFTGELF
TRBJ1-2,TRBV7-3,ASSLPGGDGYT
TRBJ2-2,TRBV7-9,ASSLAGTTGELF
TRBJ2-5,TRBV30,AWSPSQTQY
TRBJ2-6,TRBV4-3,ASSLRGRGSGANVLT
TRBJ2-3,TRBV9,ASSSRLTGTTDTQY
TRBJ1-5,TRBV29-1,SASTGGNQPQH
TRBJ2-3,TRBV5-4,ASSATQVSYTDTQY
TRBJ1-2,TRBV6-5,ASSSTGGRSYT
TRBJ2-5,TRBV29-1,SAWTGRETQY
TRBJ2-5,TRBV6-5,ASSYSRGETQY
TRBJ1-4,TRBV9,ASSVQADNEKLF
TRBJ1-4,TRBV29-1,SVGTGNGEKLF
TRBJ2-5,TRBV7-9,ASSPDRVFGETQY
TRBJ1-5,TRBV18,ASSPEGARIGQPQH
TRBJ1-3,TRBV30,AWSVQGGNTIY
TRBJ2-5,TRBV30,ALAGGRETQY
TRBJ2-3,TRBV29-1,SAIQGTDTQY
TRBJ2-1,TRBV15,ATSRDEGNEQF
TRBJ1-1,TRBV30,AWVGSGMAEAF
TRBJ2-7,TRBV4-1,ASSQQSSGVY
TRBJ1-2,TRBV5-4,ASSRDSYGYT
TRBJ2-6,TRBV30,AWGPGHPGANVLT
TRBJ1-2,TRBV30,AWSVDLEGYT
TRBJ1-6,TRBV5-6,ASSNTGVLGSPLH
TRBJ1-6,TRBV30,AWSGQDWGSPLH
TRBJ2-5,TRBV18,ASSPPGLATETQY
TRBJ2-7,TRBV30,AWRGISYEQY
TRBJ2-7,TRBV5-1,ASRLGQGYEQY
TRBJ1-5,TRBV9,ASSRDRNQPQH
TRBJ2-1,TRBV5-5,ASSPASGGAGYEQF
TRBJ2-7,TRBV30,AWSVQGRPYEQY
TRBJ2-1,TRBV30,AWRNQDYEEF
TRBJ2-3,TRBV9,ASSEARAPVDTQY
TRBJ1-2,TRBV6-5,ASTRTGAGYT
TRBJ2-1,TRBV29-1,SVEGGLSSYNEQF
TRBJ1-5,TRBV7-2,ASSPSGVGNQPQH
TRBJ2-3,TRBV2,ASTAETDTQY
TRBJ1-4,TRBV30,AWWRGRPNEKLF
TRBJ1-2,TRBV29-1,SVAGTPPNYGYT
TRBJ2-7,TRBV10-3,AISDQGSYSEQY
TRBJ1-2,TRBV9,ASSVAQRPQDGYT
TRBJ2-2,TRBV12-5,ASGLNPQSNTGELF
TRBJ1-2,TRBV6-5,ASRRSDRLYGYT
TRBJ2-7,TRBV7-9,ASSFKDRYEQY
TRBJ1-6,TRBV2,ASRRGTYNSPLH
TRBJ1-6,TRBV7-2,ASSFQEGSPLH
TRBJ2-2,TRBV5-1,ASSLTGKANTGELF
TRBJ2-7,TRBV30,AWRPFRAGGYEQY